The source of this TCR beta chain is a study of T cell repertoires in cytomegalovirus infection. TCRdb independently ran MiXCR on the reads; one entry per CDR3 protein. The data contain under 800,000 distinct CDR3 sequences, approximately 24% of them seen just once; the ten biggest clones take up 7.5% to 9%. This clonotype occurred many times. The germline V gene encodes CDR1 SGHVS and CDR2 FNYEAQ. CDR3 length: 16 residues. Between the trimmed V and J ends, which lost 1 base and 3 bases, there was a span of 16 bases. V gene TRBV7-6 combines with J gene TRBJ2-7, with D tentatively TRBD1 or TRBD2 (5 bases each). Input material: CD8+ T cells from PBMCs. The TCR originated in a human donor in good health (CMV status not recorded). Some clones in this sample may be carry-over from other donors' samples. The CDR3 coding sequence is TGTGCCAGCAGCTTAGAGGGGTCCGGGACGGGCTACGAGCAGTACTTC. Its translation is CASSLEGSGTGYEQYF. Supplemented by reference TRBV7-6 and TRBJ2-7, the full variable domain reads GAGVSQSPRYKVTKRGQDVALRCDPISGHVSLYWYRQALGQGPEFLTYFNYEAQQDKSGLPNDRFSAERPEGSISTLTIQRTEQRDSAMYRCASSLEGSGTGYEQYFGPGTRLTVT.